These 15 T cell receptor beta chains were sequenced from one sample in a study of cytomegalovirus exposure and HLA in healthy donors. PCR was performed using 60 Vbeta and 13 Jbeta primers. Produced via immunoSEQ multiplex PCR; TCRdb's table is partial and in-frame only. The sample contains a few hundred thousand clones, roughly four fifths of which appear only once. Sequencing was performed on PBMCs. These TCRs come from a girl between 10 and 17 years old in good health and CMV-seronegative.

In regard to this clone: Sequence at one end of the junction differs from germline and may be a read error. The sample carries other DNA sequences with the same CDR3. The chain combines TRBV28 with TRBJ2-7; D unresolved. The CDR3 spans 13 residues. In germline, CDR1 is MDHEN, CDR2 SYDVKM. CDR3 DNA sequence: TGTGCCAGCAAATTTGAGCGAACCTACGAGCAATACTTC. Translation: CASKFERTYEQYF.

The chain couples TRBV9 to TRBJ2-7, with a tentative D call TRBD1 (5 bases). There are 15 residues in the CDR3. V was clipped by 4 bases and J by 3 bases, with 17 bases between them. Germline values: CDR1 SGDLS, CDR2 YYNGEE. Here the CDR3 reads CASSIQWGRCYEQYF. CDR3 DNA: TGTGCCAGCAGCATACAATGGGGCAGGTGCTACGAGCAGTACTTC.

The chain joins TRBV5-4 to TRBJ2-7; 7 bases match TRBD1. The CDR3 totals 16 residues. V was clipped by 3 bases and J by 4 bases; unmatched bases: 13. Germline CDR1 is SGHNT and CDR2 is YYREEE (reference sequence). The CDR3 DNA is TGTGCCAGCAGCTCGAGACAGGGAGTAGGCCTTTACGAGCAGTACTTC. This codes for CASSSRQGVGLYEQYF. The full variable domain, in which reference TRBV5-4 and TRBJ2-7 provide the parts outside the CDR3, is ETGVTQSPTHLIKTRGQQVTLRCSSQSGHNTVSWYQQALGQGPQFIFQYYREEENGRGNFPPRFSGLQFPNYSSELNVNALELDDSALYLCASSSRQGVGLYEQYFGPGTRLTVT.

The rearrangement uses TRBV19 and TRBJ2-5; a possible D gene is TRBD1 (6 bases). The closer fit of TRBJ2-7 to the DNA end suggests the J call may be wrong. The germline V gene has CDR1 LNHDA and CDR2 SQIVND (reference sequence). The length of the CDR3 is 13 residues. The CDR3 nucleotides are TGTGCCAGTAGTACGGTACAGGGTGGCGAGCAGTACTTC. Its protein is CASSTVQGGEQYF.

This chain connects TRBV5-8 to TRBJ2-1; 9 nucleotides match TRBD2. With 4 bases clipped from V and 5 bases from J, the junction kept 7 bases outside the gene matches. CDR1 is SGHTS, CDR2 YDEGEE, per germline. This CDR3 has 15 amino acids. In DNA form, the CDR3 reads TGTGCCAGCAGCGTGGGACTAGCCTATGACAATGAGCAGTTCTTC. This encodes CASSVGLAYDNEQFF.

This chain links TRBV7-8 with TRBJ2-5; D might be TRBD1 (6 bases). Germline lookup yields CDR1 SGHVS and CDR2 FQNEAQ. V was cut by 5 bases and J by 5 bases, with 21 bases left in between. This CDR3 comprises 16 residues. The CDR3 region has the DNA TGTGCCAGCAGCCGCAATACGGGACAACCGAGGGAGACCCAGTACTTC. It translates to CASSRNTGQPRETQYF. Based on the CDR3 plus reference TRBV7-8 and TRBJ2-5, the full variable domain is GAGVSQSPRYKVAKRGQDVALRCDPISGHVSLFWYQQALGQGPEFLTYFQNEAQLDKSGLPSDRFFAERPEGSVSTLKIQRTQQEDSAVYLCASSRNTGQPRETQYFGPGTRLLVL.

In the case of this clone: One junction end does not reproduce the germline sequence, and a read error may be involved. V is TRBV7-9 and J is TRBJ1-1, with unresolved D. This CDR3 contains 12 residues. Germline V gene sequence: CDR1 SEHNR, CDR2 FQNEAQ (reference sequence). CDR3 sequence reads: CSSRPTGTEAFF. The CDR3 nucleotides are TGTTCCAGCAGGCCTACGGGAACTGAAGCTTTCTTT.

This clone was picked up a small number of times. CDR3: CASSQVGGLDQFF. For the CDR3, the DNA is TGTGCCAGCAGCCAAGTGGGGGGACTAGATCAGTTCTTC. The chain has TRBV4-2 and TRBJ2-1; 8 bases line up with TRBD2. The CDR3 runs 13 residues. Germline trimming cut 1 base from V and 13 bases from J; bases unmatched to any gene: 6. In germline, CDR1 is LGHNA, CDR2 YNFKEQ.

This chain uses TRBV7-2 with TRBJ1-1, with D possibly TRBD1 on 5 matching bases. The germline V gene encodes CDR1 SGHTA and CDR2 FQGNSA. CDR3 length: 13 amino acids. Trimming shortened V by 1 base and J by 7 bases, and 10 bases separated the two germline ends. The CDR3 sequence: CASSLVPGNEAFF. CDR3 DNA: TGTGCCAGCAGCTTAGTTCCAGGGAATGAAGCTTTCTTT.

This clone was picked up one time. The chain uses TRBV6-5 and TRBJ2-7; weak D call: TRBD1 (7 bases). The germline V gene encodes CDR1 MNHEY and CDR2 SVGAGI. Trimming removed 2 bases from V and 2 bases from J, with 13 bases in between. This CDR3 comprises 15 residues. DNA of the CDR3: TGTGCCAGCAGTTACCGGGCAGGGGGGACCTACGAGCAGTACTTC. Protein sequence: CASSYRAGGTYEQYF.

The chain uses TRBV6-4 and TRBJ2-3, with TRBD2 matching 7 bases. J was trimmed by 2 bases and V by 0 bases; bases with no gene match: 5. Germline lookup yields CDR1 MRHNA and CDR2 SNTAGT. The CDR3 length is 16 residues. CDR3 in DNA: TGTGCCAGCAGTGACTCGGCGGGGGAGCCCACAGATACGCAGTATTTT. Amino acids: CASSDSAGEPTDTQYF.

A word on this clone: Compared with germline, one end of the junction differs, possibly owing to a read error. V is TRBV7-9 and J is TRBJ1-1, with D hard to call. The CDR3 has 12 amino acids. CDR1 and CDR2 from the germline V gene are SEHNR and FQNEAQ (reference sequence). The CDR3: CSSSSGTTEAFF. Written as DNA, the CDR3 is TGTTCCAGCAGCTCAGGTACTACTGAAGCTTTCTTT.

The chain couples TRBV6-5 to TRBJ1-1, with a possible D match to TRBD1 (6 bases). V was trimmed by 3 bases and J by 1 base, leaving 12 bases between them. Germline V gives CDR1 MNHEY, CDR2 SVGAGI. The CDR3 spans 15 residues. The CDR3 sequence is CASSYGGASNTEAFF. The CDR3 DNA reads as TGTGCCAGCAGTTATGGGGGGGCATCGAACACTGAAGCTTTCTTT.

The chain links TRBV5-1 to TRBJ2-3; TRBD2 aligns across 8 bases. The V segment lost 4 bases and the J segment 4 bases; nucleotides outside the gene matches: 8. The CDR3 covers 15 residues. Looked up from germline, CDR1 is SGHRS and CDR2 is YFSETQ. CDR3 in DNA: TGCGCCAGCAGCGCCCTTAGCGGGACCCCAGATACGCAGTATTTT. It encodes CASSALSGTPDTQYF. The whole variable domain, remainder taken from reference TRBV5-1 and TRBJ2-3, is KAGVTQTPRYLIKTRGQQVTLSCSPISGHRSVSWYQQTPGQGLQFLFEYFSETQRNKGNFPGRFSGRQFSNSRSEMNVSTLELGDSALYLCASSALSGTPDTQYFGPGTRLTVL.

The V call is TRBV9, the J call TRBJ1-3; 8 bases line up with TRBD1. Germline V CDR1 and CDR2: SGDLS, YYNGEE. This CDR3 is 15 amino acids long. After removal of 0 bases from V and 3 bases from J, the junction contained 2 bases not matched to a gene. CDR3 region: CASSVAGGFGNTIYF. As DNA, the CDR3 is TGTGCCAGCAGCGTAGCAGGGGGCTTTGGAAACACCATATATTTT. Looking up the rest from reference TRBV9 and TRBJ1-3 gives the full variable domain: DSGVTQTPKHLITATGQRVTLRCSPRSGDLSVYWYQQSLDQGLQFLIQYYNGEERAKGNILERFSAQQFPDLHSELNLSSLELGDSALYFCASSVAGGFGNTIYFGEGSWLTVV.